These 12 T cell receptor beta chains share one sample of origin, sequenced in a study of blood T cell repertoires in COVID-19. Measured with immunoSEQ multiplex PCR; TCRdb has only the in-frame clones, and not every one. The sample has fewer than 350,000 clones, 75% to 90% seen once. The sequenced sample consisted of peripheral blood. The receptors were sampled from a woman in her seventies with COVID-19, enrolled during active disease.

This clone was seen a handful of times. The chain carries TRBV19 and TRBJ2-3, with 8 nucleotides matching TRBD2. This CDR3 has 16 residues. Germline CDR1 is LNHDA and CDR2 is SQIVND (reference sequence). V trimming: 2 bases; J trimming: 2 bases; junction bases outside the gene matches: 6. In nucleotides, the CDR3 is TGTGCCAGTAGTATAATTAGCGGGGCTTCCACAGATACGCAGTATTTT. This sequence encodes CASSIISGASTDTQYF.

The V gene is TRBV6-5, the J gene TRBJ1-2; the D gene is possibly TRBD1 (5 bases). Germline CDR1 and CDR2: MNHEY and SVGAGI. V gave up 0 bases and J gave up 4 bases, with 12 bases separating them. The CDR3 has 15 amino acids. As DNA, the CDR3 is TGTGCCAGCAGTTACTCGAGTCAGGGTGCCTATGGCTACACCTTC. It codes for CASSYSSQGAYGYTF.

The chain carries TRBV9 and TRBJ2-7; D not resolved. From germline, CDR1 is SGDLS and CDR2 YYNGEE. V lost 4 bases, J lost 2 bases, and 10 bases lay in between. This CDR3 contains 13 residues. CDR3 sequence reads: CASSSQPPYEQYF. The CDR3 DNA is TGTGCCAGCAGCTCACAACCACCCTACGAGCAGTACTTC.

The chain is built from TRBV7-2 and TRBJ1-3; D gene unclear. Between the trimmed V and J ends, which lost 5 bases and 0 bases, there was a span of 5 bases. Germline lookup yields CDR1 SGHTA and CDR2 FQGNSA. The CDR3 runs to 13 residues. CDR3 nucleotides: TGTGCCAGCAGCCCTAACTCTGGAAACACCATATATTTT. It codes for CASSPNSGNTIYF.

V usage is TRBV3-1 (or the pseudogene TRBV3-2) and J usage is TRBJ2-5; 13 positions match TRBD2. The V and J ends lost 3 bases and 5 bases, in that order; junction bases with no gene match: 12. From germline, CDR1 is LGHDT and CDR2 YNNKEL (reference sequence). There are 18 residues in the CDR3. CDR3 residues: CASSHPFPTSGGYETQYF. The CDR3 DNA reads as TGTGCCAGCAGCCACCCATTTCCGACTAGCGGGGGGTATGAGACCCAGTACTTC.

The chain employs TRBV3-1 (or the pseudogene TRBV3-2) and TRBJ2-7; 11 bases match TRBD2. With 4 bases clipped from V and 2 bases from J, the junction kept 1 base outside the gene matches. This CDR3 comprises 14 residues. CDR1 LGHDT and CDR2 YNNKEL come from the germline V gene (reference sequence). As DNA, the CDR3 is TGTGCCAGCAGCCCACTAGCGGGGGCCTACGAGCAGTACTTC. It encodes CASSPLAGAYEQYF.

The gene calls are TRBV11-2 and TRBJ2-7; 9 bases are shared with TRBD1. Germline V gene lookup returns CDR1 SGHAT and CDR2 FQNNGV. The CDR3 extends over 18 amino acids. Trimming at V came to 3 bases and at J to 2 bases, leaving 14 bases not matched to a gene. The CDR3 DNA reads TGTGCCAGCAGCTTCCGGACAGGGGCCTCAACGTTGGCCTACGAGCAGTACTTC. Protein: CASSFRTGASTLAYEQYF.

The DNA of the CDR3 is TGCAGCGCCTCCGGACAGGGGGCTGCTGAAGCTTTCTTT. As protein: CSASGQGAAEAFF. The rearrangement joins TRBV29-1 to TRBJ1-1; TRBD1 matches 11 bases. The germline CDR1 and CDR2 sequences are SQVTM and ANQGSEA. V dropped 7 bases and J dropped 6; count of bases not matched to a gene: 7. CDR3 length: 13 residues.

CDR3 residues: CASRETGTLGETQYF. The CDR3 DNA sequence: TGTGCCAGCAGAGAGACAGGGACCTTAGGAGAGACCCAGTACTTC. This sequence joins TRBV6-4 and TRBJ2-5; TRBD1 matches 7 bases. V trimming: 6 bases; J trimming: 4 bases; junction bases outside the gene matches: 11. Per germline, CDR1 MRHNA and CDR2 SNTAGT. This CDR3 has 15 amino acids.

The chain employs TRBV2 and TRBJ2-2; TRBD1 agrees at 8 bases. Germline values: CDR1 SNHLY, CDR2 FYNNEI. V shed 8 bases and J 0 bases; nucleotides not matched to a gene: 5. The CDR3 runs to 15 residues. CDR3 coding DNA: TGTGCCAGCCGACAGGGGACCGCGAACACCGGGGAGCTGTTTTTT. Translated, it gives CASRQGTANTGELFF. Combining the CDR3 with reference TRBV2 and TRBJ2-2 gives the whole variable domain EPEVTQTPSHQVTQMGQEVILRCVPISNHLYFYWYRQILGQKVEFLVSFYNNEISEKSEIFDDQFSVERPDGSNFTLKIRSTKLEDSAMYFCASRQGTANTGELFFGEGSRLTVL.

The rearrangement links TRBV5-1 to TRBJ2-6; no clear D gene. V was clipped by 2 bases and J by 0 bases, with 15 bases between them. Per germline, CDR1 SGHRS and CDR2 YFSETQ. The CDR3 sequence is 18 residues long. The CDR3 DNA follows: TGCGCCAGCAGCTTACTCACCCCAGGCCTCTCTGGGGCCAACGTCCTGACTTTC. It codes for CASSLLTPGLSGANVLTF.

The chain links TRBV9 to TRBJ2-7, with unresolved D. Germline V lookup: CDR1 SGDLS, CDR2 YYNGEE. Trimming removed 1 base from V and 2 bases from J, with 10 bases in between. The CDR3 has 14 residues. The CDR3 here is CASSVSSDPYEQYF. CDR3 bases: TGTGCCAGCAGCGTATCGAGCGACCCCTACGAGCAGTACTTC.